Listed below are T cell receptor beta chains from one sample, sequenced in a study of OX40 agonist ivuxolimab in advanced cancers. This table comes from immunoSEQ multiplex PCR, and its TCRdb copy is limited to in-frame clones, with some not included. The table has 40,000 to 50,000 clones, roughly 80% seen once. The sequenced sample was CD4+ or CD8+ T cells sorted from blood, obtained in a trial of the OX40 agonist ivuxolimab. These receptors were taken from an adult with an advanced solid tumor such as melanoma, head and neck, liver or kidney cancer. Each CDR3 is given with its conserved first and last residue. A D gene is named only where the DNA matches it firmly. Rows give clone size only sometimes, using once, few, many, or a class for an expanded clone.

-,TRBV5-6,-,CASSLAPGWFTEAFF
once,TRBV18,-,CASLGGTNEKLFF
once,TRBV11-2,-,CASSLEDSVGTDTQYF
-,TRBV18,TRBD1,CASSPGTGNIYTF
-,TRBV10-2,-,CASSEVRMNTEAFF
-,TRBV29-1,-,CSVAGTPGTDTQYF
-,TRBV18,-,CASSPQDGAQPQHF
-,TRBV10-3,TRBD2,CAISEPAGEPQFMYF
-,TRBV6-1,-,CASSEDWVYEQYF
-,TRBV5-4,-,CASSLGVREQYF
-,TRBV27,TRBD2,CASRRAGLSQETQYF
-,TRBV5-4,-,CASSLGGLADTQYF
-,TRBV6-1,-,CASSETVASTDTQYF
-,TRBV19,TRBD2,CASSTLAGGLETQYF
-,TRBV4-1,-,CASRTHSDSHYGYTF
-,TRBV2,-,CATQRSVATNEKLFF
once,TRBV4-3,-,CASSQGPASYEQYF
-,TRBV28,-,CASSFRQVPQPQHF
-,TRBV11-2,-,CASSGTGKGESRVEQFF
once,TRBV6-5,-,CASSYGPSTQYF
-,TRBV11-2,TRBD2,CASSLASGDEQFF
-,TRBV28,-,CASSYRGRAEAFF
once,TRBV4-1,TRBD1,CASSHPGQGFPQETQYF
-,TRBV13,-,CASSLVSSYNEQFF
few,TRBV7-9,TRBD1,CASSPPGQGLTYEQYF
-,TRBV5-1,-,CASSLEYPRDEQFF
-,TRBV7-2,-,CASSSVGGTEAFF
once,TRBV6-5,-,CASSFDPGGELFF
-,TRBV7-9,TRBD1,CASSQHRDRGSRTDTQYF
-,TRBV6-6,-,CASSYRDLGLGDTQYF
few,TRBV7-6,-,CASSLRYNEQFF
-,TRBV7-6,-,CASSLGGVEPGNTIYF
-,TRBV4-1,TRBD1,CASSQDRDSNQPQHF
-,TRBV5-1,-,CASSLNPGVEAFF
-,TRBV5-1,TRBD1,CASSLEGDSYNEQFF
-,TRBV7-2,TRBD1,CASSLGGQGPYEQYF
once,TRBV4-3,-,CASSPTGPINTDTQYF
-,TRBV11-2,-,CASSFQGYEQYF
few,TRBV28,-,CASSLLVRSSTDTQYF
-,TRBV9,-,CASSVAQDSYNEQFF
-,TRBV7-9,TRBD1,CASSLGQGTYNEQFF
few,TRBV27,-,CASSLQGGTGELFF
-,TRBV25-1,-,CASSGFGGLYEQYF
once,TRBV13,-,CASSSTIMNTEAFF
-,TRBV6-5,-,CASSSGGPSETQYF
-,TRBV27,-,CASSTRGPYEQYF
-,TRBV28,-,CASSYTEYSNQPQHF
-,TRBV4-3,TRBD1,CASSPWDSPNTGELFF
-,TRBV29-1,TRBD2,CSVNGGDYEQYF
-,TRBV4-1,-,CASSQDTQYEQYF
-,TRBV7-7,TRBD1,CASSPRQGPSYNEQFF
-,TRBV7-9,TRBD2,CASSLSGTSGLNTGELFF
few,TRBV19,-,CASSSYSGVGSNQPQHF
-,TRBV10-3,TRBD1,CAISGIQGAHIDTQYF
-,TRBV6-5,-,CASSGGGSYEQYF